One sample yielded the 21 T cell receptor beta chains listed below, sequenced in a study of OX40 agonist ivuxolimab in advanced cancers. Libraries were prepared by immunoSEQ multiplex PCR; TCRdb keeps only in-frame clonotypes and omits some of them. The sample lists 74,000 or so clones; more than 75% were seen once. This specimen consisted of CD4+ or CD8+ T cells sorted from blood, obtained in a trial of the OX40 agonist ivuxolimab. Source of these receptors: an adult with an advanced solid tumor such as melanoma, head and neck, liver or kidney cancer.

About this clone itself: The same CDR3 arises from other DNA sequences in this sample as well. This chain links TRBV2 with TRBJ1-4, with unresolved D. The CDR3 spans 12 residues. Germline V gives CDR1 SNHLY, CDR2 FYNNEI. With 3 bases removed from V and 5 bases from J, the gap between germline ends came to 4 bases. The CDR3 here is CASSDRNEKLFF. The DNA for the CDR3 is TGTGCCAGCAGTGACAGGAATGAAAAACTGTTTTTT.

This sequence joins TRBV7-3 and TRBJ2-6; D unresolved. CDR1 is SGHTA and CDR2 is FQGTGA in the germline V gene. This CDR3 is 14 amino acids long. V lost 5 bases and J 0 bases, leaving 5 bases between the germline ends. In DNA, the CDR3 is TGTGCCAGCAGCGAGAGCTCTGGGGCCAACGTCCTGACTTTC. Translation: CASSESSGANVLTF.

The gene calls are TRBV11-2 and TRBJ2-7; no clear D gene. The CDR3 sequence is 11 residues long. In germline, CDR1 is SGHAT, CDR2 FQNNGV. Trimming took 5 bases from V and 7 from J, leaving 9 bases between them. Here the CDR3 reads CASSHWGEQYF. The DNA of the CDR3 is TGTGCCAGCAGCCATTGGGGAGAGCAGTACTTC.

This rearrangement joins TRBV19 to TRBJ2-3; D perhaps matches TRBD1 (5 bases). CDR1 and CDR2 from the germline V gene are LNHDA and SQIVND (reference sequence). V lost 4 bases, J lost 6 bases, and 14 bases lay in between. The CDR3 contains 14 residues. CDR3 bases: TGTGCCAGTAGTACGATCGACAGCGTGGATACGCAGTATTTT. The encoded protein is CASSTIDSVDTQYF.

CDR3 sequence reads: CASSPEGSSYNEQFF. CDR3 sequence (DNA): TGCGCCAGCAGCCCAGAGGGGAGCTCCTACAATGAGCAGTTCTTC. The rearrangement uses TRBV5-1 and TRBJ2-1; TRBD1 or TRBD2 may be the D gene (5 bases each). This CDR3 is built from 15 residues. Between the trimmed V and J ends, which lost 4 bases and 0 bases, there was a span of 11 bases. Per germline, CDR1 SGHRS and CDR2 YFSETQ.

This clone was found once. The genes are TRBV6-5 and TRBJ1-2, with 10 bases aligning to TRBD1. In germline, CDR1 is MNHEY, CDR2 SVGAGI. The ends lost 5 bases at V and 6 bases at J; junction bases unmatched: 6. The CDR3 contains 14 residues. CDR3 sequence (DNA): TGTGCCAGCAGTCCGACAGGGGGCTTGAATGGCTACACCTTC. It yields the protein CASSPTGGLNGYTF.

V and J are TRBV28 and TRBJ2-7; 10 nucleotides match TRBD1. CDR1 and CDR2 from the germline V gene are MDHEN and SYDVKM. This CDR3 has 17 residues. With V trimmed by 4 bases and J by 7 bases, 16 bases remained unmatched. CDR3 coding DNA: TGTGCCAGCAGTTCATCAGGCCGGGACAGGGGTTCGAGGGAGCAGTACTTC. It translates to CASSSSGRDRGSREQYF.

The chain employs TRBV5-4 and TRBJ2-6, with D tentatively TRBD1 (6 bases). The V and J ends lost 2 bases and 0 bases respectively, with 15 bases between them. The CDR3 loop spans 18 amino acids. Germline V gene data show CDR1 as SGHNT and CDR2 as YYREEE (reference sequence). The chain's CDR3 is CASSLGGRPPSGANVLTF. DNA for the CDR3: TGTGCCAGCAGCTTAGGGGGACGGCCGCCCTCTGGGGCCAACGTCCTGACTTTC.

The V and J genes are TRBV5-5 and TRBJ1-1, with 10 bases lining up with TRBD1. The germline V gene has CDR1 SGHKS and CDR2 YYEKEE (reference sequence). The CDR3 spans 16 residues. Trimming cost V 0 bases and J 6 bases; bases outside gene matches: 8. The CDR3 protein is CASSLGGTGAPAEAFF. The DNA of the CDR3 is TGTGCCAGCAGCTTGGGGGGGACAGGGGCGCCCGCTGAAGCTTTCTTT.

The chain links TRBV7-3 to TRBJ1-1, with D perhaps TRBD1 (6 bases). This CDR3 is 13 amino acids long. The germline V gene encodes CDR1 SGHTA and CDR2 FQGTGA. The V gene lost 5 bases and the J gene lost 1 base, with 8 bases spanning the gap. CDR3 nucleotide sequence: TGTGCCAGCAGCACACAGGGGAACACTGAAGCTTTCTTT. Protein: CASSTQGNTEAFF.

J is TRBJ1-1 and V is TRBV4-2, with 8 bases that match TRBD1. Germline CDR1 reads LGHNA; CDR2 reads YNFKEQ. The CDR3 covers 14 residues. V lost 3 bases, J lost 2 bases, and 2 bases stayed unmatched. This CDR3 is CASSQTGVNTEAFF. CDR3 nucleotide sequence: TGTGCCAGCAGCCAGACAGGGGTAAACACTGAAGCTTTCTTT.

This clone occurred a few times. The chain links TRBV2 to TRBJ2-2, with 7 bases fitting TRBD2. After removal of 4 bases from V and 3 bases from J, the junction contained 5 bases not matched to a gene. The CDR3 loop spans 15 amino acids. The germline V gene has CDR1 SNHLY and CDR2 FYNNEI. The CDR3 here is CASSASLADTGELFF. The CDR3 DNA reads TGTGCCAGCAGTGCGAGTCTAGCGGACACCGGGGAGCTGTTTTTT.

This clone was seen more than once but under ten times. V usage is TRBV2 and J usage is TRBJ2-7, with TRBD2 matching 7 bases. Per germline, CDR1 SNHLY and CDR2 FYNNEI. This CDR3 is built from 13 residues. The V and J ends lost 11 bases and 3 bases, in that order; junction bases with no gene match: 10. The DNA for the CDR3 is TGTGCCGCGCGGCGGGGACTAATCTACGAGCAGTACTTC. It encodes CAARRGLIYEQYF.

The J gene is TRBJ2-7, the V gene TRBV5-4; D may be TRBD1 (7 bases). The CDR3 consists of 15 residues. Trimming stripped 4 bases from V and 0 bases from J, with 14 bases between. The germline CDR1 and CDR2 sequences are SGHNT and YYREEE (reference sequence). CDR3 sequence reads: CASSPRGESSYEQYF. The CDR3 region has the DNA TGTGCCAGCAGCCCCAGGGGGGAATCCTCCTACGAGCAGTACTTC.

J is TRBJ2-7 and V is TRBV7-9, with 8 bases fitting TRBD1. The J segment lost 0 bases and the V segment lost 6 bases, leaving 4 bases of the junction unmatched. Looked up from germline, CDR1 is SEHNR and CDR2 is FQNEAQ (reference sequence). CDR3 length: 14 residues. The CDR3 DNA reads as TGTGCCAGCAGTTCCGGGACAGGCTCCTACGAGCAGTACTTC. This sequence encodes CASSSGTGSYEQYF. Full variable domain (remainder filled in from reference TRBV7-9 and TRBJ2-7): DTGVSQNPRHKITKRGQNVTFRCDPISEHNRLYWYRQTLGQGPEFLTYFQNEAQLEKSRLLSDRFSAERPKGSFSTLEIQRTEQGDSAMYLCASSSGTGSYEQYFGPGTRLTVT.

In this sample, this clone turned up once. The chain recombines TRBV28 with TRBJ2-5; D uncertain. V shed 5 bases and J shed 5 bases, with 12 bases lying between them. CDR3 length: 13 residues. CDR1 is MDHEN, CDR2 SYDVKM, per germline. The CDR3 sequence: CASSTWTGETQYF. DNA of the CDR3: TGTGCCAGCAGTACCTGGACCGGGGAGACCCAGTACTTC.

The CDR3 loop reads CASSRVESSIGYTF. CDR3 bases: TGTGCCAGCAGCCGGGTCGAGTCTTCCATCGGCTACACCTTC. The chain has TRBV5-4 and TRBJ1-2, with D hard to call. Trimming removed 4 bases from V and 8 bases from J, with 18 bases in between. This CDR3 spans 14 amino acids. The germline V gene encodes CDR1 SGHNT and CDR2 YYREEE (reference sequence).

The rearrangement uses TRBV18 and TRBJ1-2; TRBD1 agrees at 8 bases. This CDR3 is 14 amino acids long. V dropped 3 bases and J dropped 0; count of bases not matched to a gene: 0. Germline loops: CDR1 KGHSH, CDR2 LQKENI. The CDR3 DNA follows: TGTGCCAGCTCACCGGACAGGGCTAACTATGGCTACACCTTC. Protein product: CASSPDRANYGYTF.

In regard to this clone: This sample also contains other DNA sequences that code for the same CDR3. The chain combines TRBV7-3 with TRBJ2-1, with 14 bases fitting TRBD2. V gave up 6 bases and J gave up 7 bases; unmatched junction bases: 2. The CDR3 runs 14 residues. Germline V CDR1 and CDR2: SGHTA, FQGTGA. The CDR3 spells CASRTSGGANEQFF. DNA for the CDR3: TGTGCCAGCAGGACTAGCGGGGGGGCGAATGAGCAGTTCTTC.

The chain is built from TRBV18 and TRBJ1-1; D is undetermined. The CDR3 is made up of 13 amino acids. Looked up from germline, CDR1 is KGHSH and CDR2 is LQKENI. V was clipped by 2 bases and J by 0 bases, with 4 bases between them. Here the CDR3 reads CASSPAMNTEAFF. The CDR3 coding sequence is TGTGCCAGCTCACCAGCCATGAACACTGAAGCTTTCTTT.

The chain has TRBV18 and TRBJ2-3; D ambiguous. The germline CDR1 and CDR2 sequences are KGHSH and LQKENI. The length of the CDR3 is 12 residues. The V end was cut by 5 bases, the J end by 0 bases, with 3 bases between. The CDR3 nucleotides read TGTGCCAGCTCAACTAGCACAGATACGCAGTATTTT. Its translation is CASSTSTDTQYF.